Sequencing of this TCR beta chain was carried out in a study of cytomegalovirus exposure and HLA in healthy donors. Across the whole study: The approximately 120 validation repertoires used the same platform as the 650 to 850 first-cohort repertoires, a later analysis reported.

Germline CDR1 reads SNHLY; CDR2 reads FYNNEI. The CDR3 contains 13 residues. V was clipped by 2 bases and J by 9 bases; unmatched bases: 2. Measured with immunoSEQ multiplex PCR; TCRdb has only the in-frame clones, and not every one. Here the sample spans about 360,000 clones, about nine tenths being singletons. Points from the study as a whole: Cytomegalovirus-associated status was assigned to fewer than 200 TCR beta chains. Accounts indicate the classifier identified cytomegalovirus status with strong specificity and sensitivity.

Comments on this clone: Antigen: not known.

Sequenced: PBMCs. The chain joins TRBV2 to TRBJ2-7; 12 nucleotides align to TRBD1. The TCR comes from a woman aged 18-35 years in good health and CMV-seronegative. The CDR3 region has the DNA TGTGCCAGCAGTGAATCGGGACAGGGGGCGCAGTACTTC. It codes for CASSESGQGAQYF.